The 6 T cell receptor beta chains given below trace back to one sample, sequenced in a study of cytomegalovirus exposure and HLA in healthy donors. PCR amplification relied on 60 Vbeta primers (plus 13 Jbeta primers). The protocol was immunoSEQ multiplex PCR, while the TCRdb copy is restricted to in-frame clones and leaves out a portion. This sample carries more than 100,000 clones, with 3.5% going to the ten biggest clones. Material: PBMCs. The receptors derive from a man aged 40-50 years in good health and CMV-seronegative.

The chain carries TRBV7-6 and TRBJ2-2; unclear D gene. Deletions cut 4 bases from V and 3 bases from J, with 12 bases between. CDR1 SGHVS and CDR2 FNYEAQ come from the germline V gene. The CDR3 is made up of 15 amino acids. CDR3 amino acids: CASSWKRSDTGELFF. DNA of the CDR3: TGTGCCAGCAGCTGGAAACGGAGTGACACCGGGGAGCTGTTTTTT.

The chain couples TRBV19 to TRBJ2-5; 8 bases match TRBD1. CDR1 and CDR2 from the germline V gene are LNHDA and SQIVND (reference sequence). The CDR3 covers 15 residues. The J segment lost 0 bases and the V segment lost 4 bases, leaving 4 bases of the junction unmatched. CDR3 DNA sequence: TGTGCCAGTAGTACCGGGACAGGCAACCAAGAGACCCAGTACTTC. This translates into CASSTGTGNQETQYF.

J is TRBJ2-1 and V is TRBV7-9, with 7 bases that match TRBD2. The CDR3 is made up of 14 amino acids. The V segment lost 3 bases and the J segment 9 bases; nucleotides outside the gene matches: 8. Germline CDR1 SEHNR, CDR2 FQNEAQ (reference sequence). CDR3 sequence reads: CASSLRGGSTEQFF. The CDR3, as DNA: TGTGCCAGCAGCTTGAGGGGAGGGAGTACTGAGCAGTTCTTC. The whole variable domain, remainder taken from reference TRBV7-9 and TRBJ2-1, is DTGVSQNPRHKITKRGQNVTFRCDPISEHNRLYWYRQTLGQGPEFLTYFQNEAQLEKSRLLSDRFSAERPKGSFSTLEIQRTEQGDSAMYLCASSLRGGSTEQFFGPGTRLTVL.

CDR3 region: CASSQFIGDGNQPQHF. The CDR3 DNA reads TGCGCCAGCAGCCAATTTATAGGGGATGGCAATCAGCCCCAGCATTTT. The chain carries TRBV4-3 and TRBJ1-5; perhaps TRBD1 as D (5 bases). From germline, CDR1 is LGHNA and CDR2 YSLEER. The CDR3 is made up of 16 amino acids. Trimming removed 2 bases at V and 2 bases at J, with 13 bases between.

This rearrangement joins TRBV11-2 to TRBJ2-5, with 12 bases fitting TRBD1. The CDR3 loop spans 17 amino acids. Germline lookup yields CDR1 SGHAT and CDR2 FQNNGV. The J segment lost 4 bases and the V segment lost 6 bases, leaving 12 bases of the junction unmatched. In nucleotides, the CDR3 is TGTGCCAGCAGGGGGGACAGGGGGCTGTTTGAGTTAGAGACCCAGTACTTC. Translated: CASRGDRGLFELETQYF. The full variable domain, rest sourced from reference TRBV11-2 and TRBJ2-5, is EAGVAQSPRYKIIEKRQSVAFWCNPISGHATLYWYQQILGQGPKLLIQFQNNGVVDDSQLPKDRFSAERLKGVDSTLKIQPAKLEDSAVYLCASRGDRGLFELETQYFGPGTRLLVL.

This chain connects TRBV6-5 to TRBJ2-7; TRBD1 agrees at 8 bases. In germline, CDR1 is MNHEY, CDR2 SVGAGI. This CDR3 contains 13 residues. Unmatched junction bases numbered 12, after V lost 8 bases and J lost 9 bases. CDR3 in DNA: TGTGCCAGCTTCAGGGGGCAGGGAAGCGCGCAGTACTTC. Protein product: CASFRGQGSAQYF.